This T cell receptor beta chain emerged from a study of blood T cells in healthy people across ages. Study conclusions and caveats: Per million T cells, TCR beta diversity dropped roughly linearly as age increased.

Trimming at V came to 6 bases and at J to 0 bases, leaving 7 bases not matched to a gene. This CDR3 region has 16 residues. Germline CDR1 is DFQATT and CDR2 is SNEGSKA (reference sequence). This clonotype was found many times. The antigen remains unidentified. Alongside a J-beta primer mix, a sample-barcoded 5' primer served in a second PCR lasting about 7 to 12 cycles. From the 5' RACE reads, TCRdb called clonotypes with MiXCR, one entry per CDR3 protein. The data show about 590,000 distinct CDR3 sequences, about 30% seen once. Sequenced sample: blood. The chain couples TRBV20-1 to TRBJ2-3; 12 bases agree with TRBD2. The clonotype was recovered from a woman of 80 years or more in good health. CDR3 sequence (DNA): TGCAGTGCCGCCAGACTAGCGGGGGATAGCACAGATACGCAGTATTTT. Translating it yields CSAARLAGDSTDTQYF.